The 2 T cell receptor beta chains below were found in one sample sequenced in a study of blood T cell repertoires in COVID-19. Clones were sequenced by immunoSEQ multiplex PCR, and TCRdb holds only the in-frame ones, with some missing. The sample has roughly 250,000 clones; 85% to 95% are singletons. Sequenced input: PBMCs or T cells enriched from blood (not recorded which). The receptors originated from a woman under 30 who had recovered from COVID-19.

The V gene is TRBV3-1 (or the pseudogene TRBV3-2), the J gene TRBJ2-3; a possible D gene is TRBD1 (5 bases). CDR3 length: 20 residues. Germline CDR1 and CDR2: LGHDT and YNNKEL (reference sequence). The V and J ends lost 1 base and 2 bases respectively, with 25 bases between them. The CDR3 sequence: CASSQAVTMLGSGHTDTQYF. CDR3 in DNA: TGTGCCAGCAGCCAAGCGGTTACCATGTTGGGGTCAGGGCACACAGATACGCAGTATTTT.

The chain joins TRBV5-5 to TRBJ1-2; 10 bases are shared with TRBD1. The ends lost 4 bases at V and 8 bases at J; junction bases unmatched: 11. CDR1 is SGHKS, CDR2 YYEKEE, per germline (reference sequence). The CDR3 loop spans 15 amino acids. DNA of the CDR3: TGTGCCAGCAGCCCCCGGGACAGGGGAAGGGAGGGCTACACCTTC. Its translation: CASSPRDRGREGYTF.